This TCR beta chain was found in a study of T-cell reconstitution after alpha-beta-depleted transplantation in children. Regarding the study as a whole: Surviving recipient T cells and thymic progenitors underlay high day-60 TCRbeta diversity in some patients. By about two months after transplant, alpha-beta T cells reportedly arose from several hundred graft clones that had expanded. T-cell counts and diversity at one year post-transplant came mainly from newly produced T cells.

About this clonotype itself: Its antigen is not known.

Preparation of the TCRbeta library used unique molecular identifiers. TCRdb redid the calling of the PCR reads with MiXCR, one entry per CDR3 protein. In the table there are around 440,000 distinct CDR3 sequences, roughly 15% of which are singletons. The CDR3 sequence is 16 residues long. Trimming removed 5 bases from V and 2 bases from J; junction bases left unmatched: 6. Germline CDR1 reads MNHNS; CDR2 reads SASEGT. The V and J genes are TRBV6-1 and TRBJ2-3; TRBD2 aligns across 11 bases. The sequence was obtained from a boy under three years old who had a stem cell transplant for Wiskott-Aldrich syndrome, so the T cells may come from the graft donor. This specimen was PBMCs, mostly from graft donor cells, taken 360 days after TCRalphabeta/CD19-depleted stem cell transplant. The CDR3 DNA reads TGTGCCAGCAGTAAAGGGACTAGCGGATACACAGATACGCAGTATTTT. As protein: CASSKGTSGYTDTQYF.